This TCR beta chain was identified in a study of shared clonotypes between healthy human individuals. Study results and caveats: Sampling was confined to blood; repertoires within tissues likely differ.

Generated by immunoSEQ multiplex PCR, the TCRdb table keeps only in-frame clones and is missing some. Among about 700,000 clones listed, 92% were seen once. The CDR3 is 16 amino acids. Germline trimming cut 3 bases from V and 3 bases from J; bases unmatched to any gene: 8. CDR1 MNHEY and CDR2 SMNVEV come from the germline V gene (reference sequence). Of note for this clone: The antigen is unknown.

Naive CD8 cells, CD45RO-negative and positively selected for CCR7, excluded terminally differentiated effector memory CD45RA+ cells. J is TRBJ2-7 and V is TRBV27, with 10 bases aligning to TRBD2. Sequencing input: naive CD8+ T cells sorted from blood. The receptor's source is a man aged 25-40 years in good health. CDR3 coding DNA: TGTGCCAGCAGTTTTCTGTCGGCTAGCGGGAGCTACGAGCAGTACTTC. Amino acid sequence: CASSFLSASGSYEQYF.